Following are 14 T cell receptor beta chains from one sample sequenced in a study of blood T cell repertoires in COVID-19. Sequenced by immunoSEQ multiplex PCR; TCRdb stores in-frame clones only, minus some. Of roughly 70,000 clones listed, 73% are singletons. The source material was peripheral blood. Every receptor here comes from a man aged 55 to 69 with acute or convalescent COVID-19.

The genes are TRBV28 and TRBJ2-5; a possible D gene is TRBD2 (6 bases). The CDR3 is 14 amino acids. Germline V gives CDR1 MDHEN, CDR2 SYDVKM. Trimming stripped 3 bases from V and 4 bases from J, with 12 bases between. The CDR3: CASSFTGRGETQYF. The CDR3, as DNA: TGTGCCAGCAGTTTCACGGGGCGGGGAGAGACCCAGTACTTC.

The chain carries TRBV27 and TRBJ2-3; D is unclear. The germline V gene has CDR1 MNHEY and CDR2 SMNVEV (reference sequence). V lost 6 bases to trimming and J lost 6 bases, with 13 bases between them. The CDR3 consists of 13 residues. The CDR3 is CASSLSSVDTQYF. CDR3 bases: TGTGCCAGCAGCCTGAGCTCGGTGGATACGCAGTATTTT.

The chain is built from TRBV3-1 (or the pseudogene TRBV3-2) and TRBJ2-5, with 7 nucleotides matching TRBD1. The CDR3 loop spans 18 amino acids. The germline V gene has CDR1 LGHDT and CDR2 YNNKEL (reference sequence). V shed 1 base, J shed 3 bases, and the junction held 14 bases outside the gene matches. CDR3 DNA: TGTGCCAGCAGCCAAGTCCGGGACAGTCACTCTACGGAAGAGACCCAGTACTTC. It specifies CASSQVRDSHSTEETQYF.

J is TRBJ2-3 and V is TRBV11-2, with TRBD2 matching over 7 bases. Trimming removed 5 bases from V and 9 bases from J; junction bases left unmatched: 5. The CDR3 has 12 residues. CDR1 SGHAT and CDR2 FQNNGV come from the germline V gene. The CDR3 here is CASSLGGDTQYF. In DNA form, the CDR3 reads TGTGCCAGCAGCCTTGGGGGGGACACGCAGTATTTT.

The chain uses TRBV19 and TRBJ2-7; TRBD1 aligns across 8 bases. This CDR3 comprises 15 residues. Germline V CDR1 and CDR2: LNHDA, SQIVND (reference sequence). V lost 5 bases, J lost 2 bases, and 8 bases stayed unmatched. The CDR3, as DNA: TGTGCCAGTAGTTCTACGGGACAGGACCCCTACGAGCAGTACTTC. Encoded protein: CASSSTGQDPYEQYF. The complete variable domain, with remaining parts taken from reference TRBV19 and TRBJ2-7, reads DGGITQSPKYLFRKEGQNVTLSCEQNLNHDAMYWYRQDPGQGLRLIYYSQIVNDFQKGDIAEGYSVSREKKESFPLTVTSAQKNPTAFYLCASSSTGQDPYEQYFGPGTRLTVT.

The CDR3 spells CASSNPGGEKLFF. For the CDR3, the DNA is TGTGCCAGTAGTAACCCAGGTGGTGAAAAACTGTTTTTT. The V call is TRBV19, the J call TRBJ1-4; no firm D call. Germline V lookup: CDR1 LNHDA, CDR2 SQIVND (reference sequence). This CDR3 region has 13 residues. Trimming removed 4 bases at V and 7 bases at J, with 10 bases between. Full variable domain (rest looked up from reference TRBV19 and TRBJ1-4): DGGITQSPKYLFRKEGQNVTLSCEQNLNHDAMYWYRQDPGQGLRLIYYSQIVNDFQKGDIAEGYSVSREKKESFPLTVTSAQKNPTAFYLCASSNPGGEKLFFGSGTQLSVL.

This clone was recorded a few times. The V gene is TRBV5-1, the J gene TRBJ2-7; TRBD1 might be the D (6 bases). With 4 bases removed from V and 5 bases from J, the gap between germline ends came to 13 bases. CDR1 SGHRS and CDR2 YFSETQ come from the germline V gene. This CDR3 has 13 amino acids. The CDR3 bases are TGCGCCAGCAGCCCCCCAGGGGTAAACGAGCAGTACTTC. Residues: CASSPPGVNEQYF.

The chain is built from TRBV7-6 and TRBJ1-4, with D perhaps TRBD1 (5 bases). The CDR3 loop spans 16 amino acids. Trimming removed 0 bases from V and 0 bases from J, with 8 bases in between. Germline-derived CDR1 and CDR2 are SGHVS and FNYEAQ. CDR3 sequence: CASSLAGGATNEKLFF. The CDR3 DNA is TGTGCCAGCAGCTTAGCCGGAGGGGCAACTAATGAAAAACTGTTTTTT.

V gene TRBV11-1 combines with J gene TRBJ2-1, with 8 bases identical to TRBD2. After removal of 3 bases from V and 10 bases from J, the junction contained 14 bases not matched to a gene. Germline V CDR1 and CDR2: SGHAT, FQDESV (reference sequence). The CDR3 totals 16 residues. The chain's CDR3 is CASSFIAGGKVREQFF. For the CDR3, the DNA is TGTGCCAGCAGCTTTATTGCGGGAGGAAAGGTCAGAGAGCAGTTCTTC.

The chain recombines TRBV5-8 with TRBJ2-3; 8 bases fit TRBD1. Germline loops: CDR1 SGHTS, CDR2 YDEGEE. CDR3 length equals 17 residues. J was trimmed by 3 bases and V by 0 bases; bases with no gene match: 9. The CDR3 is CASSLGQGAQGTDTQYF. As DNA, the CDR3 is TGTGCCAGCAGCTTGGGGCAGGGGGCGCAGGGTACAGATACGCAGTATTTT.

This clone was seen more than once but under ten times. Germline is not matched at one junction end, which may reflect a read error. The chain joins TRBV7-2 to TRBJ2-2; the D is unclear. The CDR3 has 13 residues. In germline, CDR1 is SGHTA, CDR2 FQGNSA. In DNA, the CDR3 is TGTGCCAGCAGCTCCCAGAACAGCGGGGAGCTGTTTTTT. Amino acid sequence: CASSSQNSGELFF. The full variable domain, with the rest looked up from reference TRBV7-2 and TRBJ2-2, is GAGVSQSPSNKVTEKGKDVELRCDPISGHTALYWYRQSLGQGLEFLIYFQGNSAPDKSGLPSDRFSAERTGGSVSTLTIQRTQQEDSAVYLCASSSQNSGELFFGEGSRLTVL.

This chain uses TRBV2 with TRBJ1-1; possibly TRBD1 for D (6 bases). Germline CDR1 reads SNHLY; CDR2 reads FYNNEI. V dropped 10 bases and J dropped 1 base, with 16 bases sitting between them. The CDR3 is 14 residues long. CDR3 protein: CATYRDRRNTEAFF. In nucleotides, the CDR3 is TGTGCCACCTATCGAGACAGGAGGAACACTGAAGCTTTCTTT.

The V gene is TRBV19, the J gene TRBJ1-1; perhaps TRBD1 as D (5 bases). Trimming took 5 bases from V and 3 from J, leaving 19 bases between them. Germline-derived CDR1 and CDR2 are LNHDA and SQIVND (reference sequence). CDR3 length: 16 residues. CDR3 in amino acids: CASSRARQWEDTEAFF. The CDR3, as DNA: TGTGCCAGTAGTCGGGCCAGACAGTGGGAGGACACTGAAGCTTTCTTT.

This clone was seen a single time. The V call is TRBV5-6, the J call TRBJ2-3, with a weak D call TRBD1 (7 bases). Germline V CDR1 and CDR2: SGHDT, YYEEEE. The CDR3 totals 14 residues. Trimming cost V 4 bases and J 6 bases, with 15 bases left between them. CDR3 sequence reads: CASSPRDREDTQYF. CDR3 in DNA: TGTGCCAGCAGCCCGCGGGACAGAGAGGATACGCAGTATTTT.